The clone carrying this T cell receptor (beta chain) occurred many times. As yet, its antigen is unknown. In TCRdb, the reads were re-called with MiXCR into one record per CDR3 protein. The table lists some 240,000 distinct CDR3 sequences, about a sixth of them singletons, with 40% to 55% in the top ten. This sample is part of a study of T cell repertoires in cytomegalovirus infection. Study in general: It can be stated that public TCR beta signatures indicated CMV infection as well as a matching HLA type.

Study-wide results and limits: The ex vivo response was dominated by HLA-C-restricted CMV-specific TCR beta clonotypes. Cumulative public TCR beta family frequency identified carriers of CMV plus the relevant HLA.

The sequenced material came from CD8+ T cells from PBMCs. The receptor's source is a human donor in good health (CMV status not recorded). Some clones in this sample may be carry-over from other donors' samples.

CDR3 DNA sequence: TGTGCCAGCAGTCGTTACGGCGGCGAGACAGATACGCAGTATTTT. Translating gives CASSRYGGETDTQYF. V gene TRBV7-8 combines with J gene TRBJ2-3; no firm D call. CDR1 is SGHVS and CDR2 is FQNEAQ in the germline V gene. V lost 6 bases and J lost 3, with 16 bases in between. CDR3 length: 15 residues.